Following are 5 T cell receptor beta chains from one sample sequenced in a study of OX40 agonist ivuxolimab in advanced cancers. Sequenced by immunoSEQ multiplex PCR; TCRdb stores in-frame clones only, minus some. This sample has tens of thousands of clones, with 88% found just once. This material consisted of CD4+ or CD8+ T cells sorted from blood, taken in a trial of the OX40 agonist ivuxolimab. The origin of the receptors is an adult with an advanced solid tumor such as melanoma, head and neck, liver or kidney cancer.

The rearrangement joins TRBV5-1 to TRBJ2-3; D not resolved. The CDR3 consists of 14 residues. Trimming left V 3 bases short and J 0 bases short, with 8 bases between. Germline CDR1 is SGHRS and CDR2 is YFSETQ. CDR3 loop: CASSSATSTDTQYF. The CDR3 DNA is TGCGCCAGCAGCTCCGCAACTAGCACAGATACGCAGTATTTT.

The chain employs TRBV19 and TRBJ2-3; 8 positions match TRBD2. Germline CDR1 LNHDA, CDR2 SQIVND (reference sequence). CDR3 size: 15 residues. V was clipped by 9 bases and J by 8 bases; unmatched bases: 16. CDR3 protein: CASSPLREARGTQYF. CDR3 sequence (DNA): TGTGCCAGCTCACCCCTGCGGGAGGCGCGTGGTACGCAGTATTTT.

The chain combines TRBV7-3 with TRBJ2-5, with D hard to call. This CDR3 is built from 13 residues. V lost 1 base to trimming and J lost 5 bases, with 8 bases between them. CDR1 and CDR2 from the germline V gene are SGHTA and FQGTGA. CDR3 amino acids: CASSLRVSETQYF. The CDR3 DNA reads as TGTGCCAGCAGCTTAAGGGTTAGTGAGACCCAGTACTTC.

The chain links TRBV7-9 to TRBJ1-3; TRBD1 is a possible D gene (5 bases). Trimming took off 5 bases at V and 0 bases at J, with 17 bases between the two ends. The CDR3 runs to 17 residues. CDR1 and CDR2 (germline): SEHNR, FQNEAQ (reference sequence). The CDR3 coding sequence is TGTGCCAGCAGCCATACCGGGACGGCGAGCTCTGGAAACACCATATATTTT. It specifies CASSHTGTASSGNTIYF.

This clone was seen once. The rearrangement links TRBV12-5 to TRBJ2-7, with D possibly matching TRBD2 (6 bases). V lost 5 bases to trimming and J lost 5 bases, with 16 bases between them. Germline V lookup: CDR1 LGHNT, CDR2 FRNRAP. The CDR3 covers 14 residues. The CDR3 sequence is CASGLWDWQDEQYF. DNA of the CDR3: TGTGCTAGTGGTCTCTGGGACTGGCAGGACGAGCAGTACTTC.